This is a list of T cell receptor beta chains from one sample in a study of blood T cell repertoires in COVID-19. The protocol was immunoSEQ multiplex PCR, while the TCRdb copy is restricted to in-frame clones and leaves out a portion. The sample yields about 99,000 clones, more than 75% seen once. Material for sequencing was peripheral blood. Every receptor here comes from a human donor in a cohort sampled during active COVID-19. Both conserved end residues are trimmed from each CDR3. The order of the fields is V gene, CDR3 protein.

TRBV7-2 | ASSSIAYEQY
TRBV15 | ATSRIRGQTQY
TRBV11-2 | ASSLGSGGELNTEAF
TRBV5-1 | ASSYLGSNNEQF
TRBV5-4 | ASRSSGTDTGELF
TRBV15 | ATSMGGKLF
TRBV29-1 | SVDTDTQY
TRBV11-2 | ASSRLAEGYNEQF
TRBV28 | ASRGTGTGNSPLH
TRBV2 | ASSEEGQAFPYGYT
TRBV4-2 | ASSQEGAVTSYPKIQF
TRBV9 | ASSPRGSVAYEQY
TRBV28 | ASSLYGGGSTEAF
TRBV11-2 | ASSLGTYYEQY
TRBV7-9 | ASSLSGRAIGNTIY
TRBV6-5 | ASSYAAEAF
TRBV3-1/TRBV3-2 | ASSRGTGGYEQY
TRBV14 | ASSQERQRGPNNEQF
TRBV5-1 | ASSPGEGQYGYT
TRBV20-1 | SARGGAVV
TRBV27 | ASGLPGQGDGATEAF
TRBV9 | ASSEGVSNQPQH
TRBV11-2 | ASRAGTYSEQF
TRBV7-9 | ASSLTGVETQY
TRBV18 | ASSLDREPNVLT
TRBV15 | ATSRDQGQGGDYGYT
TRBV3-1/TRBV3-2 | ASSQGRAGANTGELF
TRBV11-2 | ASSKGHSNTEAF
TRBV7-9 | ASSPTRLGGNEQF
TRBV30 | AWGSDRDTEKLF
TRBV5-4 | ASSYPQGPGELF
TRBV4-1 | ASSGEGVETQY
TRBV6-5 | ASSYSGWEGNEQF
TRBV19 | ASSILLADYNEQF
TRBV3-1/TRBV3-2 | ASSQGLAGSNTGELF
TRBV6-2/TRBV6-3 | ASSYLREGASEQY
TRBV7-2 | ASSLSASGRGETQY
TRBV27 | ASRYALAGGELF
TRBV7-2 | ASSPRTGLNQPQH
TRBV24-1 | ATSDNGQGWNEQF
TRBV28 | ASMMGQEGYT
TRBV19 | ASPGGKLNT
TRBV28 | ASSLRGQGPNSPLH
TRBV19 | ASSGGTVINTGELF
TRBV24-1 | ATSDGQGPSYEQY
TRBV9 | ASSASGDANTGELF
TRBV28 | ASSLRLAGVWETQY
TRBV5-6 | ASSSNMFRQPQH
TRBV5-1 | ASSLRSLAGRNEQF
TRBV11-3 | ASSSGSHTMSTEAF